What follows are 11 T cell receptor beta chains derived from one specimen sequenced in a study of T cell repertoires in cytomegalovirus infection. In TCRdb, the reads were re-called with MiXCR into one record per CDR3 protein. The sample lists 400,000 or so distinct CDR3 sequences; roughly 30% were seen once. Material: PBMCs. The receptors here all came from a human donor in good health (CMV status not recorded). Some clones in this sample may be carry-over from other donors' samples.

There are many counts of this clonotype. The V call is TRBV11-2, the J call TRBJ2-3; no clear D gene. CDR1 is SGHAT and CDR2 is FQNNGV in the germline V gene. The ends were cut back, 2 bases at V and 0 bases at J, with 12 bases in the middle. The CDR3 totals 16 residues. Here the CDR3 DNA reads TGTGCCAGCAGCTTATGGAGCGCTATGAGCACAGATACGCAGTATTTT. Translating gives CASSLWSAMSTDTQYF.

As regards this clonotype: This may arise from a read error, as a much more abundant clone is one base away. The chain recombines TRBV7-2 with TRBJ2-2; perhaps D is TRBD1 or TRBD2 (6 bases each). The CDR3 is made up of 16 amino acids. CDR1 is SGHTA and CDR2 is FQGNSA in the germline V gene. Trimming removed 2 bases at V and 7 bases at J, with 17 bases between. CDR3 DNA: TGTGCCAGCAGCTTATTTGGGGGGCGAGGTAACGGGGAGCTGTTTTTT. Its protein is CASSLFGGRGNGELFF. The full variable domain, in which reference TRBV7-2 and TRBJ2-2 provide the parts outside the CDR3, is GAGVSQSPSNKVTEKGKDVELRCDPISGHTALYWYRQSLGQGLEFLIYFQGNSAPDKSGLPSDRFSAERTGGSVSTLTIQRTQQEDSAVYLCASSLFGGRGNGELFFGEGSRLTVL.

Comment on this clonotype: A much larger clone is a single base away; this may be a read error. It is likely a read error, because the conserved phenylalanine at the end of the CDR3 is missing. This chain connects TRBV12-3 or TRBV12-4 to TRBJ1-5, with D possibly being TRBD1 (6 bases). V lost 5 bases and J lost 3, with 14 bases in between. The CDR3 consists of 15 residues. CDR3 amino acids: CASSLTGQPNQPQHS. The CDR3 coding sequence is TGTGCCAGCAGTCTAACGGGACAACCCAATCAGCCCCAGCATTCT.

This chain uses TRBV6-6 with TRBJ2-1; a possible D gene is TRBD2 (5 bases). Per the germline V gene, CDR1 is MNHNY and CDR2 is SVGAGI (reference sequence). The CDR3 consists of 15 residues. The ends were cut back, 5 bases at V and 8 bases at J, with 19 bases in the middle. The CDR3 loop reads CASSPAPGIGDEQFF. Here the CDR3 DNA reads TGTGCCAGCAGTCCTGCCCCGGGGATCGGCGATGAGCAGTTCTTC.

The J gene is TRBJ2-7, the V gene TRBV7-8; 7 nucleotides agree with TRBD1. Trimming took 5 bases from V and 2 from J; bases not matched to a gene: 9. Germline V lookup: CDR1 SGHVS, CDR2 FQNEAQ. This CDR3 region has 15 residues. The CDR3 bases are TGTGCCAGCAGCGATATAACTGGGACAGCCTACGAGCAGTACTTC. It encodes CASSDITGTAYEQYF.

V gene TRBV6-5 combines with J gene TRBJ2-1; 14 bases are shared with TRBD2. Germline CDR1 reads MNHEY; CDR2 reads SVGAGI. J gave up 8 bases and V 7 bases, and 7 bases lay outside the gene matches. The CDR3 sequence is 15 residues long. Here the CDR3 DNA reads TGTGCCAGCATCCGACTAGCGGGGGGGAGAGATGAGCAGTTCTTC. Residues: CASIRLAGGRDEQFF.

The table lists this clonotype with a count of one. The chain joins TRBV5-1 to TRBJ1-4; D not resolved. V was cut by 1 base and J by 8 bases, with 15 bases left in between. This CDR3 region has 15 residues. Germline assignment: CDR1 SGHRS and CDR2 YFSETQ. This chain's CDR3 is CASSLTNSGTEKLFF. The CDR3 DNA reads TGCGCCAGCAGCTTGACCAATTCAGGTACCGAAAAACTGTTTTTT.

A word on this clonotype: This is likely a read error, given that the CDR3 carries no conserved phenylalanine or tryptophan at its end. The V call is TRBV7-2, the J call TRBJ2-7; D is unclear. CDR3 size: 11 residues. V was pared by 5 bases and J by 3 bases, with 5 bases between. Germline V gives CDR1 SGHTA, CDR2 FQGNSA. The chain's CDR3 is CASSRSYEQYL. In DNA, the CDR3 is TGTGCCAGCAGCCGAAGCTACGAGCAGTACTTA.

The chain is built from TRBV6-5 and TRBJ1-5; D not resolved. The V end was cut by 5 bases, the J end by 0 bases, with 8 bases between. Germline CDR1 MNHEY, CDR2 SVGAGI. The CDR3 spans 14 residues. The CDR3 loop reads CASSQTYSNQPQHF. CDR3 bases: TGTGCCAGCAGTCAGACTTATAGCAATCAGCCCCAGCATTTT.

This clonotype was counted between two and nine times. The genes are TRBV7-8 and TRBJ2-7; possibly TRBD2 for D (5 bases). There are 14 residues in the CDR3. Deletions cut 5 bases from V and 6 bases from J, with 17 bases between. Germline V CDR1 and CDR2: SGHVS, FQNEAQ. The CDR3: CASSPTREAAEQYF. CDR3 coding DNA: TGTGCCAGCAGCCCGACCCGGGAAGCGGCCGAGCAGTACTTC.

The genes are TRBV12-3 or TRBV12-4 and TRBJ1-2; 10 bases match TRBD1. The V segment lost 6 bases and the J segment 4 bases; nucleotides outside the gene matches: 5. CDR3 length: 14 amino acids. The CDR3 loop reads CASRPTGGVYGYTF. In nucleotides, the CDR3 is TGTGCCAGCAGACCGACAGGGGGCGTCTATGGCTACACCTTC.